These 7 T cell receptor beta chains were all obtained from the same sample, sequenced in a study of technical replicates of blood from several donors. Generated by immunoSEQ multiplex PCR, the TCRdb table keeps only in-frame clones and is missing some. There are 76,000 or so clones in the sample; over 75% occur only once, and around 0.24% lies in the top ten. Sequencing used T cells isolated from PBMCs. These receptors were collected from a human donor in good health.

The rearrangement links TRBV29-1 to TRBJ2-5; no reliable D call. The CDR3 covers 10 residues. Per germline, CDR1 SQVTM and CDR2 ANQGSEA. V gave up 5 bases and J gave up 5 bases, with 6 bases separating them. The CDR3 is CSVRRETQYF. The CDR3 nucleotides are TGCAGCGTTCGTCGTGAGACCCAGTACTTC. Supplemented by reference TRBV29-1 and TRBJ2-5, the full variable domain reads SAVISQKPSRDICQRGTSLTIQCQVDSQVTMMFWYRQQPGQSLTLIATANQGSEATYESGFVIDKFPISRPNLTFSTLTVSNMSPEDSSIYLCSVRRETQYFGPGTRLLVL.

The CDR3 loop reads CASSLLASGGATDTQYF. The CDR3 DNA reads TGCGCCAGCAGCTTACTAGCTAGCGGGGGGGCCACAGATACGCAGTATTTT. V is TRBV5-1 and J is TRBJ2-3; 12 bases are a match to TRBD2. V shed 2 bases, J shed 2 bases, and the junction held 6 bases outside the gene matches. The germline V gene encodes CDR1 SGHRS and CDR2 YFSETQ. CDR3 length: 17 residues. Based on the CDR3 plus reference TRBV5-1 and TRBJ2-3, the full variable domain is KAGVTQTPRYLIKTRGQQVTLSCSPISGHRSVSWYQQTPGQGLQFLFEYFSETQRNKGNFPGRFSGRQFSNSRSEMNVSTLELGDSALYLCASSLLASGGATDTQYFGPGTRLTVL.

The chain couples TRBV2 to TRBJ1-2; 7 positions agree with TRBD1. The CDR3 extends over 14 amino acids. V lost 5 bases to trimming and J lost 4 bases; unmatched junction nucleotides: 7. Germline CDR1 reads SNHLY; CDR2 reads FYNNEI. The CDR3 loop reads CASSYTGTVYGYTF. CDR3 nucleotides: TGTGCCAGCAGTTATACCGGGACAGTCTATGGCTACACCTTC.

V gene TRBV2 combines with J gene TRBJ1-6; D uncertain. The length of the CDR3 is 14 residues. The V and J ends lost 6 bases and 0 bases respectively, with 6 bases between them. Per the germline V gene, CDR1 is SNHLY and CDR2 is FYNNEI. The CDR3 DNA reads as TGTGCCAGCAGCCGGGACTCCTATAATTCACCCCTCCACTTT. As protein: CASSRDSYNSPLHF.

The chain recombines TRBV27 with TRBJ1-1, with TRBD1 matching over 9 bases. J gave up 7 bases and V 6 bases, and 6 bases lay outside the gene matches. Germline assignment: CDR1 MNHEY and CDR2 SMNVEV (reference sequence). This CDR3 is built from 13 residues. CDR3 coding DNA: TGTGCCAGCAGAAAGGGACAGGGATATGAAGCTTTCTTT. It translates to CASRKGQGYEAFF.

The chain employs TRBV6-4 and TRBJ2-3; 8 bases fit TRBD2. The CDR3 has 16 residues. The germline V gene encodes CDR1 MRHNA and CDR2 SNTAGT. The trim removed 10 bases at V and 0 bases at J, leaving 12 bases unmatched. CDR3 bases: TGTGCCACCGCCCCCCTAGCGGGCACTAGCACAGATACGCAGTATTTT. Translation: CATAPLAGTSTDTQYF.

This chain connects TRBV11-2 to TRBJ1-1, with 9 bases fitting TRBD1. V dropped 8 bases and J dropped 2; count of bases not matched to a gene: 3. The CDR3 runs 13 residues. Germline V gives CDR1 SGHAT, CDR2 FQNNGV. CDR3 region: CASGTGSNTEAFF. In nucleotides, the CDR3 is TGTGCCAGCGGGACAGGGTCAAACACTGAAGCTTTCTTT.